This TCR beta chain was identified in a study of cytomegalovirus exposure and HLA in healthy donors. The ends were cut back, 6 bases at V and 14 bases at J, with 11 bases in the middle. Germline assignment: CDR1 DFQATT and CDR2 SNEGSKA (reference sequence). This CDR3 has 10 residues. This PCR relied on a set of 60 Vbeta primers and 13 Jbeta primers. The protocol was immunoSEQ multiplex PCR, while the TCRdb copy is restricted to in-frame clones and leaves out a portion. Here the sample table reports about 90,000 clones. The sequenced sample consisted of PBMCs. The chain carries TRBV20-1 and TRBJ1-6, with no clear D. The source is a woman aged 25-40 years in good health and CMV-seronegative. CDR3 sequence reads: CSASSRALHF. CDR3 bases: TGCAGTGCCAGTTCTAGAGCCCTCCACTTT.